These T cell receptor beta chains were read from a single sample in a study of T cells after yellow fever vaccination. Each CDR3 protein gets one entry after TCRdb re-called the 5' RACE reads with MiXCR. The table lists over 150,000 distinct CDR3 sequences, approximately 6.2% of them singletons, with about 2.8% in the top ten. Here the sequenced sample was CD4+ T cells sorted from PBMCs, taken on the day of the first yellow fever vaccination. These receptors were collected from a man aged 18 to 35 who received the YFV17D yellow fever vaccine. The CDR3 runs from the conserved cysteine through the conserved F or W. Each record gives: D gene, V gene, J gene, clone size, CDR3 DNA, CDR3 protein. The D gene is left open where the match is weak. Part of the rows lack a size; the others show once, few, many or a class for expanded clones.

.	TRBV5-1	TRBJ2-1	many	TGCGCCAGCAGCTTGGTTTCGGGCAGCTCCTACAATGAGCAGTTCTTC	CASSLVSGSSYNEQFF
TRBD2	TRBV27	TRBJ2-3	many	TGTGCCAGCAGCCTGGGACTAGCGGACACAGATACGCAGTATTTT	CASSLGLADTDTQYF
TRBD2	TRBV7-3	TRBJ2-2	few	TGTGCCAGCAGCTTAGAGCGGGGGGGCACCGGGGAGCTGTTTTTT	CASSLERGGTGELFF
.	TRBV12-3/TRBV12-4	TRBJ1-2	many	TGTGCCAGCAGTTTAAGGCAGGGTAATGGCTACACCTTC	CASSLRQGNGYTF
.	TRBV15	TRBJ1-1	few	TGTGCCACCAGCAGAGATGTACTGAACACTGAAGCTTTCTTT	CATSRDVLNTEAFF
.	TRBV15	TRBJ2-3	.	TGTGCCACCATCACCCCTCGGGGGGCGGCAGATACGCAGTATTTT	CATITPRGAADTQYF
.	TRBV10-3	TRBJ2-1	many	TGTGCCATCAGAAGGGACTTCCTTGAGGGAGATGAGCAGTTCTTC	CAIRRDFLEGDEQFF
.	TRBV11-2	TRBJ2-5	.	TGTGCCAGCAGCTTAGTCTACGGGGGCGGAAGACAAGAGACCCAGTACTTC	CASSLVYGGGRQETQYF
.	TRBV7-9	TRBJ1-5	few	TGTGCCAGCAGCTACGGGGGGAGTAGCAATCAGCCCCAGCATTTT	CASSYGGSSNQPQHF
.	TRBV20-1	TRBJ1-2	few	TGCAGTGCTGTCCGGGGGGGTGACGGCTACACCTTC	CSAVRGGDGYTF
TRBD1	TRBV20-1	TRBJ2-5	few	TGCAGTGCTCAACGGACAGGGGACCAAGAGACCCAGTACTTC	CSAQRTGDQETQYF
.	TRBV12-3/TRBV12-4	TRBJ1-5	many	TGTGCCAGCAGTTTGGGTTTTGGCCCCAATCAGCCCCAGCATTTT	CASSLGFGPNQPQHF
.	TRBV5-1	TRBJ2-3	few	TGCGCCAGCAGCTTGGCTGGCGGTACCACAGATACGCAGTATTTT	CASSLAGGTTDTQYF
.	TRBV7-6	TRBJ1-1	many	TGTGCCAGCAGCTCTGGACAGTACACTGAAGCTTTCTTT	CASSSGQYTEAFF
.	TRBV4-3	TRBJ1-5	many	TGCGCCAGCAGCCAGGACACAGGAGCTCCTTTTCGGCCCCAGCATTTT	CASSQDTGAPFRPQHF
.	TRBV19	TRBJ2-3	.	TGTGCCAGTAGTGTGGGACTTAGGAGCGGAGATACGCAGTATTTT	CASSVGLRSGDTQYF
TRBD1	TRBV6-2/TRBV6-3	TRBJ1-2	many	TGTGCCAGCACCCTTTTATGGGACAGCTGGATATCAGGGGCGCGTCACTATGGCTACACCTTC	CASTLLWDSWISGARHYGYTF
.	TRBV24-1	TRBJ1-2	.	TGTGCCACCAGTGATCAACAGGGAAGAGGCTACACCTTC	CATSDQQGRGYTF
.	TRBV4-2	TRBJ2-2	few	TGTGCCAGCAGCCAAGCAGGGGGGGGTCCGAACACCGGGGAGCTGTTTTTT	CASSQAGGGPNTGELFF
.	TRBV10-3	TRBJ2-7	many	TGTGCCATCAAGCCAGGACCTTCCGGCGAGCAGTACTTC	CAIKPGPSGEQYF
TRBD1	TRBV12-3/TRBV12-4	TRBJ1-6	medium-sized	TGTGCCAGCAGTTTTTTGGGACAGGGAAATTCACCCCTCCACTTT	CASSFLGQGNSPLHF
.	TRBV15	TRBJ1-2	many	TGTGCCACCAGCAGAGATTTCGGGGACCTATGGGGCTACACCTTC	CATSRDFGDLWGYTF
.	TRBV11-2	TRBJ2-3	few	TGTGCCAGCAGCTTAGTCCCGCCAGGCCCTAGCACAGATACGCAGTATTTT	CASSLVPPGPSTDTQYF
.	TRBV29-1	TRBJ2-3	many	TGCAGCGTTGAAGTAGGGCTTCCCACAGATACGCAGTATTTT	CSVEVGLPTDTQYF
TRBD1	TRBV7-2	TRBJ2-1	many	TGTGCCAGCAGCTTCATGGGACAGGGGGCGAATGAGCAGTTCTTC	CASSFMGQGANEQFF
.	TRBV10-3	TRBJ2-5	many	TGTGCCATCAGTGAGGACAGGGGAGGGTCCCAAGAGACCCAGTACTTC	CAISEDRGGSQETQYF
TRBD1	TRBV7-9	TRBJ2-4	many	TGTGCCAGCACCGACGACAGGGAAGGAAACATTCAGTACTTC	CASTDDREGNIQYF
TRBD2	TRBV5-4	TRBJ2-2	.	TGTGCCAGCAGCTTGGTGGGGCGGGGGTCGAACACCGGGGAGCTGTTTTTT	CASSLVGRGSNTGELFF
.	TRBV10-3	TRBJ2-1	many	TGTGCCATCAGTGAGTCGAGGGGGTACAATGAGCAGTTCTTC	CAISESRGYNEQFF
.	TRBV6-5	TRBJ2-2	.	TGTGCCAGCAGTTTGGACGGACTTAACACCGGGGAGCTGTTTTTT	CASSLDGLNTGELFF
TRBD1	TRBV20-1	TRBJ2-3	many	TGCAGTGCTAATACAGGGGGTGTGGGCACAGATACGCAGTATTTT	CSANTGGVGTDTQYF
.	TRBV7-9	TRBJ1-1	.	TGTGCCAGCAAACCAGGGTGGGCAACTGAAGCTTTCTTT	CASKPGWATEAFF
.	TRBV7-9	TRBJ1-1	.	TGTGCCAGCACCCCGTCATGGAACACTGAAGCTTTCTTT	CASTPSWNTEAFF
.	TRBV7-9	TRBJ2-2	many	TGTGCCAGCGATAGGAACACCGGGGAGCTGTTTTTT	CASDRNTGELFF
TRBD1	TRBV5-1	TRBJ1-6	.	TGCGCCAGCATAGGAACCGGGACAGGGACAAATTCACCCCTCCACTTT	CASIGTGTGTNSPLHF
TRBD2	TRBV7-9	TRBJ2-3	.	TGTGCCAGCCCTAGCGGGGGGGGAACAGATACGCAGTATTTT	CASPSGGGTDTQYF
.	TRBV12-3/TRBV12-4	TRBJ1-5	few	TGTGCCAGCAGCAAAAGGGGCGGGGATCAGCCCCAGCATTTT	CASSKRGGDQPQHF
TRBD1	TRBV7-8	TRBJ1-2	many	TGTGCCAGCAGCTTCGGACAGGCTGAGGGTGGCTACACCTTC	CASSFGQAEGGYTF
.	TRBV29-1	TRBJ1-1	few	TGCAGCGTTGACAGGGGTGGCACTGAAGCTTTCTTT	CSVDRGGTEAFF
.	TRBV7-3	TRBJ1-1	.	TGTGCCAGCAGCTTAAACAAGAACACTGAAGCTTTCTTT	CASSLNKNTEAFF
TRBD2	TRBV27	TRBJ2-3	few	TGTGCCAGCAGGCCAGGAGTCGGGACTAGCGGGGGCCCCCCGAGGACGCAGTATTTT	CASRPGVGTSGGPPRTQYF
.	TRBV5-4	TRBJ1-6	few	TGTGCCAGCAGCTTGGATGGGTCGAGCTCCTATAATTCACCCCTCCACTTT	CASSLDGSSSYNSPLHF
.	TRBV7-2	TRBJ2-6	.	TGTGCCAGCAGCCCCCTACAGGGTTCTGGGGCCAACGTCCTGACTTTC	CASSPLQGSGANVLTF
.	TRBV30	TRBJ1-2	.	TGTGCCTGGAGTGGAAACGGTAACTATGGCGACACCTTC	CAWSGNGNYGDTF
.	TRBV9	TRBJ1-2	many	TGTGCCAGCAGCGTAGATGACACCTCCTTCTATGGCTACACCTTC	CASSVDDTSFYGYTF
.	TRBV7-2	TRBJ1-3	.	TGTGCCAGCAGCAAGTCCCCCGGGGATGGAAACACCATATATTTT	CASSKSPGDGNTIYF
TRBD1	TRBV7-2	TRBJ2-1	few	TGTGCCAGCAGCAGGACAGGGGGGGCCAATGAGCAGTTCTTC	CASSRTGGANEQFF
.	TRBV10-3	TRBJ1-2	many	TGTGCCATCAGAGGGGACAACCTAAGAGGCTACACCTTC	CAIRGDNLRGYTF
.	TRBV5-1	TRBJ2-5	many	TGCGCCAGCAGTCTGGACAGCCCAGAGACCCAGTACTTC	CASSLDSPETQYF
.	TRBV20-1	TRBJ1-3	many	TGCAGTGCTCCCTCCTCTGGAAACACCATATATTTT	CSAPSSGNTIYF
TRBD2	TRBV7-2	TRBJ2-7	few	TGTGCCAGCAGCTGGTGGGGGAAAGCGGGGGGTCGAGAGCAGTACTTC	CASSWWGKAGGREQYF
TRBD2	TRBV7-2	TRBJ2-2	.	TGTGCCAGCAGCCAAACTAGCGGGACGGCCGGGGAGCTGTTTTTT	CASSQTSGTAGELFF
.	TRBV12-3/TRBV12-4	TRBJ1-1	few	TGTGCCAGCAGTTTGGGCAGACGGGTGAACACTGAAGCTTTCTTT	CASSLGRRVNTEAFF
TRBD1	TRBV12-3/TRBV12-4	TRBJ1-1	.	TGTGCCAGCAGGGGGACAGGCTGGAACACTGAAGCTTTCTTT	CASRGTGWNTEAFF
.	TRBV24-1	TRBJ2-1	.	TGTGCCACCAGTGATCCCGGGAATGAGCAGTTCTTC	CATSDPGNEQFF
.	TRBV7-2	TRBJ1-2	few	TGTGCCAGCACCCACAGGGAAGGCTATGGCTACACCTTC	CASTHREGYGYTF
TRBD2	TRBV5-1	TRBJ2-2	many	TGCGCCAGCACCACTACTAAAGGGTCTAGCGGGACCGGGGAGCTGTTTTTT	CASTTTKGSSGTGELFF
TRBD1	TRBV10-1	TRBJ2-2	many	TGCGCCAGCAGTGGGACAGGGGGGTCCGGGGAGCTGTTTTTT	CASSGTGGSGELFF
TRBD1	TRBV7-9	TRBJ1-1	many	TGTGCCAGCAGCTTAGTTCCAGGGGGCTCTGAAGCTTTCTTT	CASSLVPGGSEAFF